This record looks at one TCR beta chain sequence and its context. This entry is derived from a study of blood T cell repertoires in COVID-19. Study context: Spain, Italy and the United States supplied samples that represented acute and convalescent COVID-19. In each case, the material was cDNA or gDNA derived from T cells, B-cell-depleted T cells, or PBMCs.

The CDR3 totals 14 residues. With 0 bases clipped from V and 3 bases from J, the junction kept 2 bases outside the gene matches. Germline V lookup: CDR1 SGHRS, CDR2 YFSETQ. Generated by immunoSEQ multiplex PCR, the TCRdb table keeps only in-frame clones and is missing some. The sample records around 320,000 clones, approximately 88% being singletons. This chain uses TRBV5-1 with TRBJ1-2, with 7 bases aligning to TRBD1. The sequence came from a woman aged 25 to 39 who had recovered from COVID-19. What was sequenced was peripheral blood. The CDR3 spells CASSLAGQDYGYTF. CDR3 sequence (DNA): TGCGCCAGCAGCTTGGCAGGACAGGACTATGGCTACACCTTC.